The 16 T cell receptor beta chains presented below share a single source sample, sequenced in a study of human T cells and chemical hapten exposure. TCRdb called the RACE reads again in MiXCR, with one record for every CDR3 protein. The sample has 95,000 or so distinct CDR3 sequences, approximately 10% seen once. Regarding time point: patch test 2, 6 weeks after DPC sensitization. The treatment: therapeutic diphenylcyclopropenone sensitization with weekly scalp DPC. Source: whole blood, taken in connection with sensitization to the hapten diphenylcyclopropenone (DPC). Receptors originate from a woman aged 35 to 49 with alopecia areata. Some clones in this sample may be carry-over from other donors' samples.

Ten or more counts support this clonotype. The chain employs TRBV10-2 and TRBJ1-1; D may be TRBD1 (6 bases). V was shortened by 6 bases and J by 4 bases, with 9 bases between the two germline ends. Germline V lookup: CDR1 WSHSY, CDR2 SAAADI. This CDR3 comprises 12 residues. The CDR3 DNA sequence: TGCGCCAGCAGAGGGGGGAGCACTGAAGCTTTCTTT. Protein sequence: CASRGGSTEAFF.

This clonotype came up many times. The chain has TRBV5-6 and TRBJ2-1, with 9 bases fitting TRBD2. The germline V gene has CDR1 SGHDT and CDR2 YYEEEE. Losses at the gene ends were 0 bases for V and 2 bases for J; bases not matched to a gene: 9. The CDR3 spans 18 residues. The CDR3 bases are TGTGCCAGCAGCTTGGTGGTCTTAGCGGGAGAAGCCTACAATGAGCAGTTCTTC. It translates to CASSLVVLAGEAYNEQFF.

The rearrangement links TRBV28 to TRBJ1-2; maybe TRBD1 (6 bases). The CDR3 extends over 16 amino acids. Trimming left V 1 base short and J 4 bases short, with 16 bases between. Germline CDR1 is MDHEN and CDR2 is SYDVKM. The CDR3 DNA reads TGTGCCAGCAGTTTATCCACAGGGTCCCCCCTCTATGGCTACACCTTC. It translates to CASSLSTGSPLYGYTF.

This clonotype was detected only once. The chain carries TRBV20-1 and TRBJ1-2; D might be TRBD1 (6 bases). V was clipped by 0 bases and J by 6 bases, with 20 bases between them. The germline V gene has CDR1 DFQATT and CDR2 SNEGSKA (reference sequence). The CDR3 runs 16 residues. CDR3 bases: TGCAGTGCTAGAGACCCTAAAACAGGGATAACAAATGGCTACACCTTC. Translating gives CSARDPKTGITNGYTF.

This chain connects TRBV19 to TRBJ2-4, with D perhaps TRBD1 (5 bases). The V gene's germline CDR1 is LNHDA and CDR2 SQIVND (reference sequence). The CDR3 runs 15 residues. V gave up 9 bases and J gave up 2 bases, with 17 bases separating them. CDR3: CARRGEVGTKNIQYF. DNA for the CDR3: TGTGCCAGAAGGGGCGAGGTTGGTACCAAAAACATTCAGTACTTC.

The sample holds many counts of this clonotype. The chain couples TRBV20-1 to TRBJ2-5, with TRBD1 matching over 9 bases. J lost 1 base, V lost 6 bases, and 6 bases had no gene match. The CDR3 is 14 amino acids. In germline, CDR1 is DFQATT, CDR2 SNEGSKA (reference sequence). CDR3 bases: TGCAGTGCCAGGACAGGGGAATTCCAAGAGACCCAGTACTTC. The encoded protein is CSARTGEFQETQYF.

The chain employs TRBV6-5 and TRBJ2-7; D is perhaps TRBD2 (5 bases). Germline V gene sequence: CDR1 MNHEY, CDR2 SVGAGI. V lost 6 bases and J lost 1, with 22 bases in between. CDR3 size: 17 residues. CDR3 bases: TGTGCCAGCAGCCCTGGGGATGGAGTTAGAGGGTCCTACGAGCAGTACTTC. This translates into CASSPGDGVRGSYEQYF.

This clonotype showed up many times. The chain combines TRBV7-2 with TRBJ2-3; no definite D call. The CDR3 is 14 amino acids. Between the trimmed V and J ends, which lost 1 base and 0 bases, there was a span of 5 bases. Germline CDR1 reads SGHTA; CDR2 reads FQGNSA. CDR3 region: CASSLVPSTDTQYF. The CDR3 DNA follows: TGTGCCAGCAGCTTAGTACCCAGCACAGATACGCAGTATTTT.

This clonotype was counted at least ten times. The chain combines TRBV18 with TRBJ2-5; D gene unclear. The CDR3 is 13 amino acids. The germline V gene encodes CDR1 KGHSH and CDR2 LQKENI. Trimming removed 3 bases from V and 0 bases from J, with 5 bases in between. CDR3 in DNA: TGTGCCAGCTCACCCTCGTACCAAGAGACCCAGTACTTC. Protein: CASSPSYQETQYF. The variable domain in full, completed from reference TRBV18 and TRBJ2-5, reads NAGVMQNPRHLVRRRGQEARLRCSPMKGHSHVYWYRQLPEEGLKFMVYLQKENIIDESGMPKERFSAEFPKEGPSILRIQQVVRGDSAAYFCASSPSYQETQYFGPGTRLLVL.

This clonotype was observed a few times. V usage is TRBV12-3 or TRBV12-4 and J usage is TRBJ2-1, with a weak D call TRBD2 (6 bases). Trimming left V 3 bases short and J 3 bases short, with 15 bases between. The CDR3 spans 16 residues. In DNA, the CDR3 is TGTGCCAGCAGTTTTCGGCGGGGCGCAAACTACAATGAGCAGTTCTTC. Protein product: CASSFRRGANYNEQFF.

With regard to this clonotype: A much larger clone differs by one base, so this may be a read error. The rearrangement links TRBV6-5 to TRBJ2-5; possible D gene TRBD1, 5 bases. This CDR3 has 13 amino acids. CDR1 and CDR2 (germline): MNHEY, SVGAGI. V gave up 6 bases and J gave up 1 base, with 9 bases separating them. CDR3 DNA: TGTGCCAGCAGCTATCAGGGCCAAGAGACCCAGTACTTC. The encoded protein is CASSYQGQETQYF.

This clonotype was seen ten or more times. The rearrangement uses TRBV7-9 and TRBJ2-7, with 9 bases that match TRBD2. Germline CDR1 and CDR2: SEHNR and FQNEAQ (reference sequence). J lost 4 bases, V lost 3 bases, and 4 bases had no gene match. CDR3 size: 14 residues. This CDR3 is CASSLSLAGYEQYF. CDR3 sequence (DNA): TGTGCCAGCAGCTTGAGTCTAGCGGGATACGAGCAGTACTTC.

This clonotype has ten or more counts. The rearrangement joins TRBV6-6 to TRBJ1-1, with 8 bases aligning to TRBD1. Trimming cost V 5 bases and J 6 bases; bases outside gene matches: 5. Germline V lookup: CDR1 MNHNY, CDR2 SVGAGI (reference sequence). The CDR3 is 13 amino acids. CDR3 bases: TGTGCCAGCAGTGCCACAGGGGGGTCTGAAGCTTTCTTT. Translating gives CASSATGGSEAFF.

Comments on this clonotype: A read error may be the cause here, since a much bigger clone is one base away. This chain connects TRBV7-8 to TRBJ1-1; maybe TRBD1 (5 bases). Looked up from germline, CDR1 is SGHVS and CDR2 is FQNEAQ. The length of the CDR3 is 15 residues. CDR3 nucleotide sequence: TGTGTCAGCAGCTTAGGTTGGCCGAGGGGCCTTGAAGCTTTCTTT. The encoded protein is CVSSLGWPRGLEAFF.

This clonotype was recorded at least ten times. The genes are TRBV11-2 and TRBJ1-3; D is undetermined. Germline CDR1 and CDR2: SGHAT and FQNNGV. This CDR3 is built from 13 residues. Trimming cost V 0 bases and J 3 bases, with 3 bases left between them. The CDR3 DNA sequence: TGTGCCAGCAGCTTAGAACTTGGAAACACCATATATTTT. This codes for CASSLELGNTIYF.

This chain connects TRBV5-4 to TRBJ2-5; D call uncertain. This CDR3 is built from 14 residues. Trimming stripped 5 bases from V and 2 bases from J, with 13 bases between. Germline CDR1 SGHNT, CDR2 YYREEE (reference sequence). The CDR3 DNA reads TGTGCCAGCAGTAGGCCCTCACCACAAGAGACCCAGTACTTC. Amino acids: CASSRPSPQETQYF.